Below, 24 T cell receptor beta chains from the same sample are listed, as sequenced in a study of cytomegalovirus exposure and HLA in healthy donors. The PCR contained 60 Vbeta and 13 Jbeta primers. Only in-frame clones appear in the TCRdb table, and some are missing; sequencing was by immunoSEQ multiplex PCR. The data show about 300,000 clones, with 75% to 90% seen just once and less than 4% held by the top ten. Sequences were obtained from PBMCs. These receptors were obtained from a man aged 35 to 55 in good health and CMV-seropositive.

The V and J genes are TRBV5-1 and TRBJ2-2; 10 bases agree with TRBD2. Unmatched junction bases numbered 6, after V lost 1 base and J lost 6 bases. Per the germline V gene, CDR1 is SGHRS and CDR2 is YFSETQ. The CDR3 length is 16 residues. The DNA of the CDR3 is TGCGCCAGCAGCTTGTCCCCTAGCGGGAGAGCCGGGGAGCTGTTTTTT. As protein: CASSLSPSGRAGELFF.

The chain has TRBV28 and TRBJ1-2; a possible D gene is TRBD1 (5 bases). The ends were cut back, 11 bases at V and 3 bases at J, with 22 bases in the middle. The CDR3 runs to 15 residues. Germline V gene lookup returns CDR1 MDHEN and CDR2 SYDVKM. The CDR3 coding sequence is TGTGCCGTCGTTGGGGGGTATGGGTCTCACTATGGCTACACCTTC. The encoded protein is CAVVGGYGSHYGYTF.

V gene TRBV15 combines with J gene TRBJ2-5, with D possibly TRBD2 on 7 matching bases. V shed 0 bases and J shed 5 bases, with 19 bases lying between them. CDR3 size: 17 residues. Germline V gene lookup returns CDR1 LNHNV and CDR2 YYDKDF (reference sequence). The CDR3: CATSRDQGTMGGETQYF. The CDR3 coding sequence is TGTGCCACCAGCAGAGATCAGGGGACGATGGGGGGGGAGACCCAGTACTTC.

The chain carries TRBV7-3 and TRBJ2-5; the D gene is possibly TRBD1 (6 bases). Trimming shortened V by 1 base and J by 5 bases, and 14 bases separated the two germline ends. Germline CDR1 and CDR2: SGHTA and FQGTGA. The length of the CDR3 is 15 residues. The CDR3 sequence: CASSLSGNRAETQYF. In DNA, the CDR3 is TGTGCCAGCAGCTTAAGTGGGAACAGGGCGGAGACCCAGTACTTC.

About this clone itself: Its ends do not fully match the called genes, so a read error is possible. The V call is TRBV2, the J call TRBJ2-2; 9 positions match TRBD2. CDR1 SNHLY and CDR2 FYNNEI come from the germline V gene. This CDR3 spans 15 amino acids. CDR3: CASSEISGLANEPFF. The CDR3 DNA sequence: TGTGCCAGCAGTGAGATTTCCGGACTAGCGAATGAGCCGTTTTTT. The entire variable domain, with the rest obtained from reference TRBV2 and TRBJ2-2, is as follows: EPEVTQTPSHQVTQMGQEVILRCVPISNHLYFYWYRQILGQKVEFLVSFYNNEISEKSEIFDDQFSVERPDGSNFTLKIRSTKLEDSAMYFCASSEISGLANEPFFGEGSRLTVL.

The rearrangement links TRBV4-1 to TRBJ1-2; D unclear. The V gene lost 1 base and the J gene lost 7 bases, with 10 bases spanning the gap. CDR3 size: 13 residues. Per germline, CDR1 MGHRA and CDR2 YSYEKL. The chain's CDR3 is CASSQGGRAGYTF. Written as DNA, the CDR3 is TGCGCCAGCAGCCAAGGCGGGCGGGCTGGCTACACCTTC.

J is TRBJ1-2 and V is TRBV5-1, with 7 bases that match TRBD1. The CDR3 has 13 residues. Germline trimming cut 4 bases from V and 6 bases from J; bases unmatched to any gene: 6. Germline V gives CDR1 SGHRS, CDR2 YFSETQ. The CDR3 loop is CASSDRALNGYTF. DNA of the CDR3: TGCGCCAGCAGCGACAGGGCCTTGAATGGCTACACCTTC.

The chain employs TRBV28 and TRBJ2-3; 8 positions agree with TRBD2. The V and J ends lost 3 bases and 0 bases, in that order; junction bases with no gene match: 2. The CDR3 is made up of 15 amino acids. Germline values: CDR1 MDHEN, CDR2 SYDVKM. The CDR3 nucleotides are TGTGCCAGCAGTTTGGCGGGAGGTAGCACAGATACGCAGTATTTT. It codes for CASSLAGGSTDTQYF.

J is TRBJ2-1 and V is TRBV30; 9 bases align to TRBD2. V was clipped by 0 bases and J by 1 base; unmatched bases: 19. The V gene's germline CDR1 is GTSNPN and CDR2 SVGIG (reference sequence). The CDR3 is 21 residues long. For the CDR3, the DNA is TGTGCCTGGAGTGTATTCGTTAGGGCTAGCGGGGTCGTGAGATCCTACAATGAGCAGTTCTTC. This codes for CAWSVFVRASGVVRSYNEQFF.

The CDR3 bases are TGTGCCAGCTCACCGAGGGTAGGGGGACCTGACACTGAAGCTTTCTTT. This gives the protein CASSPRVGGPDTEAFF. The chain uses TRBV18 and TRBJ1-1; maybe TRBD1 (6 bases). This CDR3 spans 16 amino acids. Germline assignment: CDR1 KGHSH and CDR2 LQKENI. Between the trimmed V and J ends, which lost 3 bases and 3 bases, there was a span of 17 bases.

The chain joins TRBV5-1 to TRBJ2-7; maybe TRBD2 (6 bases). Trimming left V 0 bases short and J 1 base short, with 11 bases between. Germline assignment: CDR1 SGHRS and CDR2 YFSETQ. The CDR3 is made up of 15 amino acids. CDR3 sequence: CASSLVIAASYEQYF. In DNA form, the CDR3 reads TGCGCCAGCAGCTTGGTAATAGCGGCATCCTACGAGCAGTACTTC.

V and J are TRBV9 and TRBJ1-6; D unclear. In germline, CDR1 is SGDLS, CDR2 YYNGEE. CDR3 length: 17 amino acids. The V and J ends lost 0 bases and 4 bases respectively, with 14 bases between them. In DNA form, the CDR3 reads TGTGCCAGCAGCGTAGCTATCAGATCGGGTTATAATTCACCCCTCCACTTT. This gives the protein CASSVAIRSGYNSPLHF.

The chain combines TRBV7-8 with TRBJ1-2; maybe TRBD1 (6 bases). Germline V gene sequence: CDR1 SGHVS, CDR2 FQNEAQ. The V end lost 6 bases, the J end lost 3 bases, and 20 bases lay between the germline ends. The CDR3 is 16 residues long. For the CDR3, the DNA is TGTGCCAGCAGTGAAGGGCTCCGGGGACAACACTATGGCTACACCTTC. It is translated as CASSEGLRGQHYGYTF.

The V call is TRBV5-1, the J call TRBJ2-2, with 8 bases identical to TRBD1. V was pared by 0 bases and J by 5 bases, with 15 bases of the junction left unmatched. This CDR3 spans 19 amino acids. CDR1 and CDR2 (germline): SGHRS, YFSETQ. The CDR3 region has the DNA TGCGCCAGCAGCTTGGATTTGGCAGGGGGCTACGTAAGGACCGGGGAGCTGTTTTTT. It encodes CASSLDLAGGYVRTGELFF.

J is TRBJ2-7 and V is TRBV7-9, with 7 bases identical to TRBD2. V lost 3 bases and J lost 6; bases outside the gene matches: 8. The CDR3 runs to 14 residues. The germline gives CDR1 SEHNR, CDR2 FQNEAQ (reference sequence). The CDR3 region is CASSLGPRGGEQYF. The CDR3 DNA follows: TGTGCCAGCAGCTTGGGTCCTCGCGGGGGCGAGCAGTACTTC. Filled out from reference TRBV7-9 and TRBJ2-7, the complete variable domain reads DTGVSQNPRHKITKRGQNVTFRCDPISEHNRLYWYRQTLGQGPEFLTYFQNEAQLEKSRLLSDRFSAERPKGSFSTLEIQRTEQGDSAMYLCASSLGPRGGEQYFGPGTRLTVT.

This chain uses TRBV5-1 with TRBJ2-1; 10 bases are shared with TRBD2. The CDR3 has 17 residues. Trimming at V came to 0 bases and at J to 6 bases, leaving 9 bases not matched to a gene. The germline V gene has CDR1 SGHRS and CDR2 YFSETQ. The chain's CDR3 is CASSLDPSSGRINEQFF. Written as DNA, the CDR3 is TGCGCCAGCAGCTTGGACCCCAGTAGCGGGAGGATCAATGAGCAGTTCTTC.

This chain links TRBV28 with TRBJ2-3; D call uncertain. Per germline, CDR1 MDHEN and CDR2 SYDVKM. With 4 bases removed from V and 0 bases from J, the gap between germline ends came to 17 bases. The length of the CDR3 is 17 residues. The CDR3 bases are TGTGCCAGCAGTTATGGGTACGACATGGTCAGCACAGATACGCAGTATTTT. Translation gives CASSYGYDMVSTDTQYF.

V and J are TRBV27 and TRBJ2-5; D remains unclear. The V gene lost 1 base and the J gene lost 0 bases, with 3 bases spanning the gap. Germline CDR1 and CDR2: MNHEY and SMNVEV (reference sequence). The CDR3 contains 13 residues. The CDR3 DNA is TGTGCCAGCAGTTTATTATACCAAGAGACCCAGTACTTC. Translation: CASSLLYQETQYF.

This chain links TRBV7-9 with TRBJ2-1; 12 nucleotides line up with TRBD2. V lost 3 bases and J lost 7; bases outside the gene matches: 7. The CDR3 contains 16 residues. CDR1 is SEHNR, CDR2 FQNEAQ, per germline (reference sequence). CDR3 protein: CASSFWTSGIMNEQFF. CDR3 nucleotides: TGTGCCAGCAGCTTTTGGACTAGCGGGATAATGAATGAGCAGTTCTTC.

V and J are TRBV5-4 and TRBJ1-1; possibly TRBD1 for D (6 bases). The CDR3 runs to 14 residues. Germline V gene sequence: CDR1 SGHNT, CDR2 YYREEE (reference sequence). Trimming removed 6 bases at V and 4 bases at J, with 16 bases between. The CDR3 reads CASTPTGAGTEAFF. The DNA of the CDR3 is TGTGCCAGCACCCCGACAGGTGCTGGCACTGAAGCTTTCTTT. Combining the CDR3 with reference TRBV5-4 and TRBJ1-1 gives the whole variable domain ETGVTQSPTHLIKTRGQQVTLRCSSQSGHNTVSWYQQALGQGPQFIFQYYREEENGRGNFPPRFSGLQFPNYSSELNVNALELDDSALYLCASTPTGAGTEAFFGQGTRLTVV.

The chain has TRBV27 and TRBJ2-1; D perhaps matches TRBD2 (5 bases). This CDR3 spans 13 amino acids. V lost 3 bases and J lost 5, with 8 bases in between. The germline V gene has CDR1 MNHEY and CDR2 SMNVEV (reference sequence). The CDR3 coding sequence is TGTGCCAGCAGTTTGCTAGCAGACAATGAGCAGTTCTTC. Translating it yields CASSLLADNEQFF.

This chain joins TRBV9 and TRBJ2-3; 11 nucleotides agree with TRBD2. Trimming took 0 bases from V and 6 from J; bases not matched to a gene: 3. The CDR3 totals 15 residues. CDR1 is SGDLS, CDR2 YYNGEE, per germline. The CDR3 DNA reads TGTGCCAGCAGCGTAGAACTAGCGGGAGTGGATACGCAGTATTTT. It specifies CASSVELAGVDTQYF.

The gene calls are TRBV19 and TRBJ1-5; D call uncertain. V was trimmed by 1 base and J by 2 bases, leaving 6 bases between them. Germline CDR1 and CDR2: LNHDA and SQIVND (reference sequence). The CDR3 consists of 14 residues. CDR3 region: CASSIVGGNQPQHF. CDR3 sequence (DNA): TGTGCCAGTAGTATAGTCGGGGGCAATCAGCCCCAGCATTTT.

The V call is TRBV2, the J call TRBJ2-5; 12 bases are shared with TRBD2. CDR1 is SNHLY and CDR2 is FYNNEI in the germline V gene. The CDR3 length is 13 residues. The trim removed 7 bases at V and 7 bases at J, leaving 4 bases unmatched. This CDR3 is CASMASGRGTQYF. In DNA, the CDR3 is TGTGCCAGCATGGCTAGCGGGAGGGGGACCCAGTACTTC.